The source of this T cell receptor (beta chain) is a study of T cells in Graves' hyperthyroidism and ophthalmopathy. V lost 6 bases, J lost 5 bases, and 14 bases lay in between. Per germline, CDR1 SNHLY and CDR2 FYNNEI. The CDR3 has 15 residues. The CDR3 regions of TCR beta were amplified from RNA transcripts. The HTBI set primed first-round TCR CDR3 RT-PCR. A single record per CDR3 protein comes from TCRdb applying MiXCR to the multiplex PCR reads. The data show hundreds of thousands of distinct CDR3 sequences, about 15% seen once. This clonotype was found many times. The specimen was blood. The chain carries TRBV2 and TRBJ1-6; D gene ambiguous. The receptor's source is a woman aged 18-30 years with Graves' hyperthyroidism. Here the CDR3 DNA reads TGTGCCAGCAGGGAAATTGACGCCCATAATTCACCCCTCCACTTT. The encoded protein is CASREIDAHNSPLHF. The complete variable domain, with remaining parts taken from reference TRBV2 and TRBJ1-6, reads EPEVTQTPSHQVTQMGQEVILRCVPISNHLYFYWYRQILGQKVEFLVSFYNNEISEKSEIFDDQFSVERPDGSNFTLKIRSTKLEDSAMYFCASREIDAHNSPLHFGNGTRLTVT.